This TCR beta chain was sequenced during a study of T cell responses to AZD1222 COVID-19 vaccine. Profiled with immunoSEQ multiplex PCR; TCRdb holds only in-frame clones, not every one. The sample holds around 140,000 clones; 90% are singletons and the top ten take less than 9%. With V trimmed by 2 bases and J by 3 bases, 6 bases remained unmatched. The CDR3 is made up of 16 amino acids. The germline CDR1 and CDR2 sequences are MNHNY and SVGAGI (reference sequence). This TCR derives from an adult in good health. The specimen was peripheral blood, collected on day 0 of AZD1222 vaccination. The chain combines TRBV6-6 with TRBJ2-1; 8 nucleotides line up with TRBD1. The chain's CDR3 is CASSYTRQGSYNEQFF. The CDR3 region has the DNA TGTGCCAGCAGTTACACCCGACAGGGGAGCTACAATGAGCAGTTCTTC.